This passage covers 19 T cell receptor beta chains from one sample sequenced in a study of vaccination and CD4 T cells after COVID-19. Stated treatment: approximately 10-day PBMC culture with coronavirus spike peptide pools or control peptides (ViraFEST assay). Sequencing of cultured CD4+ T cell DNA used the Oncomine TCR Beta short-read assay. Using its own MiXCR run on the PCR reads, TCRdb lists one record per CDR3 protein. The table lists 15,000 to 20,000 distinct CDR3 sequences, roughly two fifths of them singletons. The antigens of these receptors remain unknown. Sequences were derived from CD4+ T cells from blood, cultured in vitro, sampled after SARS-CoV-2 vaccination. The source is a human donor who had recovered from COVID-19.

J is TRBJ2-1 and V is TRBV2; unclear D gene. The V and J ends lost 5 bases and 5 bases respectively, with 10 bases between them. Germline CDR1 SNHLY, CDR2 FYNNEI. The CDR3 length is 13 residues. DNA of the CDR3: TGTGCCAGCAGTTATATCAGCAACAATGAGCAGTTCTTC. This sequence encodes CASSYISNNEQFF.

A remark on this clonotype: The junction and the germline gene differ at one end; a read error may be behind it. The rearrangement joins TRBV19 to TRBJ1-2; 10 bases match TRBD1. In germline, CDR1 is LNHDA, CDR2 SQIVND (reference sequence). The CDR3 loop spans 14 amino acids. The CDR3 DNA follows: TGCGCCAGCAGCCACGCCGGGACAGGGGAAGGCTACACCTTC. Translated: CASSHAGTGEGYTF.

V is TRBV11-3 and J is TRBJ2-1; 10 bases agree with TRBD2. This CDR3 spans 15 amino acids. CDR1 is SGHNT, CDR2 YENEEA, per germline. V lost 5 bases, J lost 6 bases, and 7 bases stayed unmatched. The CDR3 spells CASSRLAGEGNEQFF. CDR3 nucleotides: TGTGCCAGCAGCCGTCTAGCGGGAGAAGGCAATGAGCAGTTCTTC.

Within the sample, this clonotype is medium-sized. V usage is TRBV27 and J usage is TRBJ1-6; D uncertain. The germline CDR1 and CDR2 sequences are MNHEY and SMNVEV (reference sequence). The V end lost 5 bases, the J end lost 9 bases, and 20 bases lay between the germline ends. The CDR3 covers 16 residues. CDR3: CASSPSAGGVFSPLHF. The CDR3 DNA follows: TGTGCCAGCAGTCCCTCGGCCGGCGGAGTTTTTTCACCCCTCCACTTT.

This clonotype has more than one count but fewer than ten. V gene TRBV21-1 combines with J gene TRBJ1-5; the table names TRBD1, a call not compared with the DNA. TRBV21-1 constitutes a pseudogene. CDR3 length: 16 amino acids. The CDR3 region has the DNA TGTGCCAGCAGCAATCGTCATGCACAGGGTAATCAGCCCCAGCATTTT. Translation: CASSNRHAQGNQPQHF.

This chain's CDR3 is CASSSLAGTDTQYF. CDR3 nucleotides: TGTGCCAGCAGCTCCCTAGCGGGTACAGATACGCAGTATTTT. This chain uses TRBV7-3 with TRBJ2-3; 8 bases match TRBD2. The germline CDR1 and CDR2 sequences are SGHTA and FQGTGA. This CDR3 region has 14 residues. Trimming at V came to 4 bases and at J to 3 bases, leaving 3 bases not matched to a gene.

The genes are TRBV10-2 and TRBJ2-5; possible D gene TRBD2, 5 bases. Trimming pared 7 bases from V and 3 bases from J, leaving 6 bases between. The CDR3 consists of 11 residues. The germline CDR1 and CDR2 sequences are WSHSY and SAAADI. The CDR3 sequence: CASTGEETQYF. The CDR3 DNA reads as TGCGCCAGCACCGGGGAAGAGACCCAGTACTTC.

This chain links TRBV30 with TRBJ1-2; a weak D match, TRBD1 (5 bases). This CDR3 spans 12 amino acids. V was pared by 5 bases and J by 2 bases, with 9 bases between. Per the germline V gene, CDR1 is GTSNPN and CDR2 is SVGIG (reference sequence). The CDR3 bases are TGTGCCTGGCCTGAGGGGAACTATGGCTACACCTTC. Translated: CAWPEGNYGYTF. The full variable domain, rest sourced from reference TRBV30 and TRBJ1-2, is SQTIHQWPATLVQPVGSPLSLECTVEGTSNPNLYWYRQAAGRGLQLLFYSVGIGQISSEVPQNLSASRPQDRQFILSSKKLLLSDSGFYLCAWPEGNYGYTFGSGTRLTVV.

This clonotype was seen a handful of times. The chain combines TRBV6-1 with TRBJ1-5; TRBD1 might be the D (5 bases). The V and J ends lost 5 bases and 4 bases respectively, with 9 bases between them. This CDR3 has 13 amino acids. The germline V gene has CDR1 MNHNS and CDR2 SASEGT. CDR3: CASSPAGNQPQHF. CDR3 DNA sequence: TGTGCCAGCAGTCCAGCAGGGAATCAGCCCCAGCATTTT.

V usage is TRBV7-2 and J usage is TRBJ2-2, with 9 bases aligning to TRBD1. Germline V gene sequence: CDR1 SGHTA, CDR2 FQGNSA. The trim removed 5 bases at V and 3 bases at J, leaving 4 bases unmatched. The CDR3 extends over 15 amino acids. The DNA of the CDR3 is TGTGCCAGCAGCCGGGACAGGGTGGACACCGGGGAGCTGTTTTTT. Amino acid sequence: CASSRDRVDTGELFF.

The chain carries TRBV7-9 and TRBJ1-6; D is undetermined. The V gene lost 0 bases and the J gene lost 3 bases, with 6 bases spanning the gap. The CDR3 loop spans 15 amino acids. The germline V gene encodes CDR1 SEHNR and CDR2 FQNEAQ (reference sequence). The CDR3 DNA follows: TGTGCCAGCAGCTTAGCGCCCAGCTATAATTCACCCCTCCACTTT. Translated, it gives CASSLAPSYNSPLHF.

This chain connects TRBV24-1 to TRBJ2-3, with 9 bases identical to TRBD2. CDR3 length: 14 residues. Trimming took 3 bases from V and 7 from J; bases not matched to a gene: 4. Germline V gene lookup returns CDR1 KGHDR and CDR2 SFDVKD. CDR3 residues: CATSDEREANTQYF. The DNA of the CDR3 is TGTGCCACCAGTGATGAGCGGGAGGCAAATACGCAGTATTTT.

The chain is built from TRBV11-3 and TRBJ2-5, with TRBD2 matching 9 bases. Germline CDR1 is SGHNT and CDR2 is YENEEA. Trimming took 5 bases from V and 1 from J; bases not matched to a gene: 5. The CDR3 extends over 15 amino acids. The CDR3 coding sequence is TGTGCCAGCAGCACGGGACTAGCTTCCCAAGAGACCCAGTACTTC. It encodes CASSTGLASQETQYF.

This clonotype was found a few times. The DNA for the CDR3 is TGTGCCAGCAGCTTAGACCAGCGGGGGAGCAATGAGCAGTTCTTC. It translates to CASSLDQRGSNEQFF. The chain recombines TRBV7-2 with TRBJ2-1; 8 bases map to TRBD2. Germline V gene lookup returns CDR1 SGHTA and CDR2 FQGNSA. The CDR3 has 15 amino acids. The V gene end was trimmed by 1 base and the J gene end by 6 bases; junction bases not matched to a gene: 5.

CDR3 loop: CASSVTGLTYEQYF. The DNA of the CDR3 is TGCGCCAGCAGCGTGACAGGCCTTACCTACGAGCAGTACTTC. The chain couples TRBV5-1 to TRBJ2-7; D possibly corresponds to TRBD1 (6 bases). Germline assignment: CDR1 SGHRS and CDR2 YFSETQ. CDR3 length: 14 amino acids. V lost 4 bases and J lost 2, with 13 bases in between.

DNA for the CDR3: TGTGCCAGCAGTTATCGGAGGGCTGGGGACACAGATACGCAGTATTTT. Translated, it gives CASSYRRAGDTDTQYF. The chain is built from TRBV6-5 and TRBJ2-3, with D possibly TRBD2 on 6 matching bases. Trimming removed 3 bases at V and 2 bases at J, with 15 bases between. The CDR3 length is 16 residues. CDR1 and CDR2 from the germline V gene are MNHEY and SVGAGI.

J is TRBJ1-5 and V is TRBV6-2 or TRBV6-3, with no clear D. CDR1 and CDR2 (germline): MNHEY, SVGEGT. The V gene lost 5 bases and the J gene lost 3 bases, with 14 bases spanning the gap. The CDR3 sequence is 15 residues long. The CDR3 protein is CASSTLKGNNQPQHF. In nucleotides, the CDR3 is TGTGCCAGCAGTACATTAAAGGGAAACAATCAGCCCCAGCATTTT.

J is TRBJ2-1 and V is TRBV7-2, with unresolved D. Germline V gene data show CDR1 as SGHTA and CDR2 as FQGNSA. The CDR3 is 12 amino acids. V lost 5 bases and J lost 9, with 11 bases in between. CDR3 coding DNA: TGTGCCAGCAGCGCGACGGCATTTGAGCAGTTCTTC. It specifies CASSATAFEQFF. The variable domain in full, completed from reference TRBV7-2 and TRBJ2-1, reads GAGVSQSPSNKVTEKGKDVELRCDPISGHTALYWYRQSLGQGLEFLIYFQGNSAPDKSGLPSDRFSAERTGGSVSTLTIQRTQQEDSAVYLCASSATAFEQFFGPGTRLTVL.

This clonotype has a single count. The rearrangement links TRBV5-4 to TRBJ2-2, with a possible D match to TRBD1 (6 bases). Trimming removed 2 bases from V and 6 bases from J, with 20 bases in between. CDR1 is SGHNT, CDR2 YYREEE, per germline (reference sequence). The CDR3 length is 17 residues. The CDR3 nucleotides read TGTGCCAGCAGCTTAGGCAGGGGCGAGGTTTACGCCGGGGAGCTGTTTTTT. This encodes CASSLGRGEVYAGELFF.